Each of the 8 T cell receptor beta chains below was sequenced from the same sample in a study of blood T cell repertoires in COVID-19. Generated by immunoSEQ multiplex PCR, the TCRdb table keeps only in-frame clones and is missing some. The sample lists some 150,000 clones; approximately 83% were seen once. Source material: PBMCs or T cells enriched from blood (not recorded which). The receptors shown here come from a man aged 45 to 65 who had recovered from COVID-19.

This clone turned up a few times. In the same sample, other DNA sequences code for this CDR3. The V and J genes are TRBV9 and TRBJ1-1; 8 positions agree with TRBD1. This CDR3 has 14 amino acids. V lost 3 bases, J lost 1 base, and 2 bases stayed unmatched. Germline V CDR1 and CDR2: SGDLS, YYNGEE. The CDR3 reads CASSGTGGNTEAFF. In nucleotides, the CDR3 is TGTGCCAGCAGCGGAACAGGGGGGAACACTGAAGCTTTCTTT.

The chain couples TRBV4-1 to TRBJ2-7; TRBD2 is a possible D gene (6 bases). Trimming removed 3 bases from V and 6 bases from J, with 18 bases in between. The CDR3 has 15 amino acids. From germline, CDR1 is MGHRA and CDR2 YSYEKL. CDR3 sequence (DNA): TGCGCCAGCAGCCATACCGGGACGGGGAGGTCCGAGCAGTACTTC. It translates to CASSHTGTGRSEQYF.

The rearrangement joins TRBV19 to TRBJ1-1; 8 bases align to TRBD1. Per germline, CDR1 LNHDA and CDR2 SQIVND (reference sequence). V trimming: 2 bases; J trimming: 5 bases; junction bases outside the gene matches: 7. The CDR3 is made up of 15 amino acids. The CDR3 coding sequence is TGTGCCAGTAGTATACCCCACAGGGGGAGGACTGAAGCTTTCTTT. It encodes CASSIPHRGRTEAFF.

This chain uses TRBV27 with TRBJ1-2, with TRBD1 identical over 7 bases. With V trimmed by 7 bases and J by 5 bases, 7 bases remained unmatched. The length of the CDR3 is 13 residues. Germline V lookup: CDR1 MNHEY, CDR2 SMNVEV (reference sequence). Here the CDR3 reads CASTSRGQYGYTF. The CDR3 DNA is TGTGCCAGCACCTCAAGGGGGCAGTATGGCTACACCTTC.

The CDR3 coding sequence is TGTGCCAGCAGCAGTACCCACAGGGGAGGCGGTGAAAAACTGTTTTTT. Its translation: CASSSTHRGGGEKLFF. The V and J genes are TRBV11-2 and TRBJ1-4; 7 bases are a match to TRBD1. The CDR3 length is 16 residues. The germline V gene encodes CDR1 SGHAT and CDR2 FQNNGV. Trimming cost V 5 bases and J 7 bases; bases outside gene matches: 13.

This chain joins TRBV7-9 and TRBJ1-6; the match to TRBD1 covers 9 bases. The CDR3 sequence is 15 residues long. Losses at the gene ends were 5 bases for V and 9 bases for J; bases not matched to a gene: 8. The germline V gene encodes CDR1 SEHNR and CDR2 FQNEAQ (reference sequence). The CDR3 region has the DNA TGTGCCAGCAGCCCTCTTACAGGGGGCCCTTCACCCCTCCACTTT. Protein: CASSPLTGGPSPLHF.

The J gene is TRBJ1-6, the V gene TRBV19; 9 bases align to TRBD1. Germline assignment: CDR1 LNHDA and CDR2 SQIVND (reference sequence). This CDR3 is built from 16 residues. The J segment lost 10 bases and the V segment lost 7 bases, leaving 14 bases of the junction unmatched. CDR3 protein: CASNDKRGTGNSPLHF. The CDR3 nucleotides read TGTGCCAGTAACGACAAAAGAGGGACAGGGAACTCACCCCTCCACTTT.

The V and J genes are TRBV27 and TRBJ2-4, with a weak D call TRBD2 (5 bases). V was pared by 3 bases and J by 14 bases, with 17 bases between. The CDR3 extends over 13 amino acids. From germline, CDR1 is MNHEY and CDR2 SMNVEV (reference sequence). The CDR3: CASSFTGDTPKYF. CDR3 nucleotides: TGTGCCAGCAGTTTCACCGGGGATACCCCTAAGTACTTC.